A single sample is the source of the 24 T cell receptor beta chains below, sequenced in a study of CD8+ T cells in alopecia areata. Extracted RNA was reverse transcribed, and the resulting cDNA served as sequencing template. The table came from immunoSEQ multiplex PCR; TCRdb's copy has only in-frame clones and leaves some out. This table has more than 200,000 clones, around two fifths appearing once. Treatment given: oral pan-JAK inhibitor, 5-10 mg twice daily. The input for sequencing was CD4+ T cells sorted from blood, taken between weeks 36 and 40, from a patient treated with tofacitinib. These receptors were obtained from a human donor with alopecia areata.

The rearrangement links TRBV18 to TRBJ1-2; the match to TRBD1 covers 7 bases. V shed 5 bases and J 6 bases; nucleotides not matched to a gene: 12. Germline loops: CDR1 KGHSH, CDR2 LQKENI. The CDR3 length is 15 residues. The CDR3 protein is CASSGEDRVMNGYTF. In nucleotides, the CDR3 is TGTGCCAGCTCAGGTGAAGACAGGGTTATGAATGGCTACACCTTC.

The rearrangement joins TRBV5-1 to TRBJ1-1, with 10 positions matching TRBD1. V shed 3 bases and J 1 base; nucleotides not matched to a gene: 0. This CDR3 spans 14 amino acids. The germline V gene encodes CDR1 SGHRS and CDR2 YFSETQ. The CDR3 DNA reads TGCGCCAGCAGCTGGGACAGGGGGAACACTGAAGCTTTCTTT. Protein sequence: CASSWDRGNTEAFF.

This clone has a handful of counts. The genes are TRBV19 and TRBJ1-2; TRBD1 might be the D (5 bases). CDR3 size: 15 residues. Germline V gene lookup returns CDR1 LNHDA and CDR2 SQIVND (reference sequence). Deletions cut 5 bases from V and 7 bases from J, with 20 bases between. The CDR3 coding sequence is TGTGCCAGTAGTGTGGGACGCCCGGAAGGTGTTGGCTACACCTTC. Translating it yields CASSVGRPEGVGYTF.

This clone was counted a few times. This chain uses TRBV7-9 with TRBJ2-6, with D perhaps being TRBD1 or TRBD2 (6 bases each). V lost 1 base, J lost 0 bases, and 13 bases lay in between. There are 18 residues in the CDR3. Germline CDR1 reads SEHNR; CDR2 reads FQNEAQ (reference sequence). In DNA, the CDR3 is TGTGCCAGCAGCTTAGTCTCCGGGGGCGTCTCTGGGGCCAACGTCCTGACTTTC. Protein: CASSLVSGGVSGANVLTF.

In its sample, this clone was seen once. Here the CDR3 reads CASRLFRLGETKEAFF. The CDR3 nucleotides read TGCGCCAGCAGGCTCTTCCGCCTGGGGGAAACCAAAGAAGCTTTCTTT. This chain links TRBV5-1 with TRBJ1-1, with D possibly TRBD1 on 5 matching bases. The V and J ends lost 5 bases and 8 bases respectively, with 25 bases between them. This CDR3 contains 16 residues. CDR1 is SGHRS and CDR2 is YFSETQ in the germline V gene.

The genes are TRBV30 and TRBJ2-5; D possibly matches TRBD1 or TRBD2 (5 bases each). CDR1 and CDR2 from the germline V gene are GTSNPN and SVGIG (reference sequence). V lost 1 base, J lost 0 bases, and 12 bases lay in between. There are 15 residues in the CDR3. CDR3 protein: CAWSGGRAYQETQYF. Written as DNA, the CDR3 is TGTGCCTGGAGTGGGGGGAGAGCCTACCAAGAGACCCAGTACTTC.

CDR3 in amino acids: CATSRVASGIETQYF. The DNA for the CDR3 is TGTGCCACCAGCAGAGTGGCTAGCGGGATTGAGACCCAGTACTTC. The chain employs TRBV15 and TRBJ2-5, with TRBD2 matching over 9 bases. Germline V gene data show CDR1 as LNHNV and CDR2 as YYDKDF (reference sequence). This CDR3 is built from 15 residues. With V trimmed by 1 base and J by 5 bases, 5 bases remained unmatched.

This clone has a handful of counts. The chain is built from TRBV18 and TRBJ2-7; a weak D match, TRBD1 (6 bases). The V gene lost 6 bases and the J gene lost 3 bases, with 12 bases spanning the gap. The CDR3 length is 13 residues. CDR1 is KGHSH and CDR2 is LQKENI in the germline V gene. The CDR3 coding sequence is TGTGCCAGCTCGGCAGGGGTACGCTACGAGCAGTACTTC. Its translation: CASSAGVRYEQYF.

This clone was seen more than once but under ten times. The V call is TRBV7-3, the J call TRBJ1-4; a possible D gene is TRBD1 (5 bases). The CDR3 is 12 residues long. Per germline, CDR1 SGHTA and CDR2 FQGTGA. V lost 2 bases and J lost 11, with 9 bases in between. In DNA form, the CDR3 reads TGTGCCAGCAGCTTAGGGACGGCTAAACTGTTTTTT. This gives the protein CASSLGTAKLFF.

In this sample, this clone turned up a few times. The chain employs TRBV6-6 and TRBJ2-7, with D perhaps TRBD1 (6 bases). The CDR3 runs to 12 residues. V lost 2 bases, J lost 9 bases, and 11 bases lay in between. Germline V lookup: CDR1 MNHNY, CDR2 SVGAGI (reference sequence). In DNA, the CDR3 is TGTGCCAGCAGTTACAGGGGGAGCGGGCAGTACTTC. Amino acid sequence: CASSYRGSGQYF.

The CDR3 DNA reads TGCGCCAGCAGCTTGGATCCAGCGGGAGGAAGAGAGACCCAGTACTTC. It translates to CASSLDPAGGRETQYF. The rearrangement uses TRBV5-1 and TRBJ2-5; the match to TRBD2 covers 9 bases. The germline V gene encodes CDR1 SGHRS and CDR2 YFSETQ. V shed 0 bases and J 4 bases; nucleotides not matched to a gene: 7. This CDR3 contains 16 residues.

The V gene is TRBV29-1, the J gene TRBJ2-3; no clear D gene. The germline CDR1 and CDR2 sequences are SQVTM and ANQGSEA. This CDR3 is built from 11 residues. Trimming stripped 5 bases from V and 4 bases from J, with 7 bases between. In DNA form, the CDR3 reads TGCAGCGTTTCTCTGGCAGATACGCAGTATTTT. Translating it yields CSVSLADTQYF.

The V gene is TRBV13, the J gene TRBJ1-1, with D tentatively TRBD1 (6 bases). Trimming removed 10 bases from V and 5 bases from J, with 17 bases in between. The CDR3 has 13 residues. Germline CDR1 and CDR2: PRHDT and FYEKMQ (reference sequence). The CDR3 nucleotides are TGTGCCATCGGTTTTCAGGGGAGGACTGAAGCTTTCTTT. Protein sequence: CAIGFQGRTEAFF.

The chain has TRBV7-2 and TRBJ2-5; weak D call: TRBD2 (5 bases). The CDR3 is made up of 14 amino acids. From germline, CDR1 is SGHTA and CDR2 FQGNSA. V was trimmed by 2 bases and J by 4 bases, leaving 11 bases between them. CDR3 sequence (DNA): TGTGCCAGCAGCTTACGGCGGGCAGGAGAGACCCAGTACTTC. Its translation is CASSLRRAGETQYF.

The gene calls are TRBV18 and TRBJ1-2; D may be TRBD1 (6 bases). This CDR3 has 15 residues. Germline V gene sequence: CDR1 KGHSH, CDR2 LQKENI. The ends were cut back, 4 bases at V and 1 base at J, with 13 bases in the middle. The CDR3 bases are TGTGCCAGCTCACGTCAGAGAGGGGGTAACTATGGCTACACCTTC. Protein: CASSRQRGGNYGYTF. The full variable domain, with the rest looked up from reference TRBV18 and TRBJ1-2, is NAGVMQNPRHLVRRRGQEARLRCSPMKGHSHVYWYRQLPEEGLKFMVYLQKENIIDESGMPKERFSAEFPKEGPSILRIQQVVRGDSAAYFCASSRQRGGNYGYTFGSGTRLTVV.

V and J are TRBV19 and TRBJ1-1, with D possibly matching TRBD1 (5 bases). Trimming stripped 5 bases from V and 1 base from J, with 8 bases between. Germline V gene sequence: CDR1 LNHDA, CDR2 SQIVND (reference sequence). This CDR3 contains 13 residues. CDR3 sequence: CASSDRANTEAFF. CDR3 DNA sequence: TGTGCCAGTAGTGACAGAGCGAACACTGAAGCTTTCTTT.

This clone was seen more than once but under ten times. The DNA for the CDR3 is TGTGCCAGCAGCCAAAAAACAGATACGCAGTATTTT. Translating gives CASSQKTDTQYF. The rearrangement joins TRBV28 to TRBJ2-3, with D uncertain. V was shortened by 6 bases and J by 3 bases, with 7 bases between the two germline ends. The CDR3 extends over 12 amino acids. The germline CDR1 and CDR2 sequences are MDHEN and SYDVKM.

A word on this clone: Other DNA variants within this sample encode the same CDR3. The chain joins TRBV7-8 to TRBJ1-2, with 7 bases fitting TRBD1. The CDR3 is 16 amino acids. With V trimmed by 5 bases and J by 3 bases, 12 bases remained unmatched. The germline V gene encodes CDR1 SGHVS and CDR2 FQNEAQ. CDR3 region: CASSEGARRGDYGYTF. DNA for the CDR3: TGTGCCAGCAGCGAGGGGGCGAGGAGGGGGGACTATGGCTACACCTTC. The complete variable domain, with remaining parts taken from reference TRBV7-8 and TRBJ1-2, reads GAGVSQSPRYKVAKRGQDVALRCDPISGHVSLFWYQQALGQGPEFLTYFQNEAQLDKSGLPSDRFFAERPEGSVSTLKIQRTQQEDSAVYLCASSEGARRGDYGYTFGSGTRLTVV.

V is TRBV6-6 and J is TRBJ2-7; unclear D gene. Trimming stripped 2 bases from V and 2 bases from J, with 13 bases between. Per germline, CDR1 MNHNY and CDR2 SVGAGI (reference sequence). The CDR3 spans 15 residues. CDR3 sequence reads: CASSYSPDITYEQYF. The DNA for the CDR3 is TGTGCCAGCAGTTACAGTCCCGATATCACCTACGAGCAGTACTTC.

This clone has at least ten counts. The chain is built from TRBV5-6 and TRBJ2-1, with 7 bases matching TRBD2. This CDR3 has 15 residues. V trimming: 3 bases; J trimming: 5 bases; junction bases outside the gene matches: 8. The V gene's germline CDR1 is SGHDT and CDR2 YYEEEE. The CDR3 DNA sequence: TGTGCCAGCAGCTGGGCGGGAGTTACCAACAATGAGCAGTTCTTC. Residues: CASSWAGVTNNEQFF.

The CDR3 spells CASSTGQGFGQFF. In DNA form, the CDR3 reads TGTGCCAGCAGCACGGGACAGGGGTTCGGGCAGTTCTTC. This chain joins TRBV7-2 and TRBJ2-1; 10 bases are shared with TRBD1. V gave up 5 bases and J gave up 12 bases; unmatched junction bases: 7. Germline loops: CDR1 SGHTA, CDR2 FQGNSA. This CDR3 has 13 amino acids.

In the case of this clone: The sample has other DNA sequences that encode this CDR3 too. This chain uses TRBV9 with TRBJ2-7, with 13 bases lining up with TRBD2. The germline gives CDR1 SGDLS, CDR2 YYNGEE. Unmatched junction bases numbered 0, after V lost 0 bases and J lost 3 bases. CDR3 size: 15 residues. CDR3 residues: CASSVGTSGSYEQYF. CDR3 nucleotides: TGTGCCAGCAGCGTAGGGACTAGCGGGAGCTACGAGCAGTACTTC.

CDR3 residues: CSVSQRDLTDTQYF. CDR3 nucleotides: TGCAGCGTTAGCCAGCGGGACCTCACAGATACGCAGTATTTT. The V gene is TRBV29-1, the J gene TRBJ2-3; the match to TRBD2 covers 7 bases. V was pared by 5 bases and J by 2 bases, with 7 bases of the junction left unmatched. This CDR3 is built from 14 residues. Germline CDR1 reads SQVTM; CDR2 reads ANQGSEA.

This clone was counted only a few times. The chain recombines TRBV7-8 with TRBJ2-5; D gene ambiguous. CDR1 and CDR2 (germline): SGHVS, FQNEAQ. The CDR3 loop spans 13 amino acids. V was pared by 6 bases and J by 5 bases, with 13 bases between. The DNA of the CDR3 is TGTGCCAGCAGGAGACTCCCCGGTGAGACCCAGTACTTC. This codes for CASRRLPGETQYF. The variable domain in full, with the rest retrieved from reference TRBV7-8 and TRBJ2-5, is GAGVSQSPRYKVAKRGQDVALRCDPISGHVSLFWYQQALGQGPEFLTYFQNEAQLDKSGLPSDRFFAERPEGSVSTLKIQRTQQEDSAVYLCASRRLPGETQYFGPGTRLLVL.